The next 5 T cell receptor beta chains were all read from a single sample in a study of blood T cell repertoires in COVID-19. Libraries were prepared by immunoSEQ multiplex PCR; TCRdb keeps only in-frame clonotypes and omits some of them. Of about 93,000 clones in the sample, roughly 90% were seen once. Sequencing was performed on peripheral blood. These receptors were collected from a human donor with active COVID-19. The donor label of this sample is uncertain.

The chain links TRBV27 to TRBJ2-7; TRBD1 agrees at 7 bases. V trimming: 2 bases; J trimming: 3 bases; junction bases outside the gene matches: 1. This CDR3 is built from 13 residues. From germline, CDR1 is MNHEY and CDR2 SMNVEV (reference sequence). The CDR3 nucleotides read TGTGCCAGCAGTTTAGCAGGGGGCTACGAGCAGTACTTC. Its translation: CASSLAGGYEQYF.

The rearrangement uses TRBV7-9 and TRBJ1-5; a weak D match, TRBD1 (5 bases). From germline, CDR1 is SEHNR and CDR2 FQNEAQ (reference sequence). The CDR3 totals 16 residues. V was shortened by 1 base and J by 3 bases, with 13 bases between the two germline ends. DNA of the CDR3: TGTGCCAGCAGCTTAGTGTCCAGGGATTCCAATCAGCCCCAGCATTTT. Protein product: CASSLVSRDSNQPQHF.

The chain recombines TRBV19 with TRBJ1-2; no clear D gene. The germline gives CDR1 LNHDA, CDR2 SQIVND (reference sequence). The V gene lost 5 bases and the J gene lost 2 bases, with 3 bases spanning the gap. The CDR3 length is 11 residues. CDR3 protein: CASSLNYGYTF. CDR3 DNA sequence: TGTGCCAGTAGTTTAAACTATGGCTACACCTTC.

The CDR3 sequence is CASSRRGRGNTEAFF. CDR3 nucleotide sequence: TGTGCCAGCAGTAGGAGGGGGCGCGGAAACACTGAAGCTTTCTTT. The rearrangement joins TRBV6-2 or TRBV6-3 to TRBJ1-1; 7 bases are a match to TRBD1. CDR1 is MNHEY, CDR2 SVGEGT, per germline. Unmatched junction bases numbered 8, after V lost 5 bases and J lost 2 bases. The CDR3 runs to 15 residues.

The CDR3 sequence is CASSRNRQGARISEAFF. CDR3 DNA: TGTGCCAGCAGCCGAAATCGACAGGGGGCGAGAATCTCTGAAGCTTTCTTT. The rearrangement links TRBV6-6 to TRBJ1-1, with 10 bases fitting TRBD1. Germline loops: CDR1 MNHNY, CDR2 SVGAGI (reference sequence). Trimming took 6 bases from V and 6 from J; bases not matched to a gene: 16. CDR3 length: 17 residues.